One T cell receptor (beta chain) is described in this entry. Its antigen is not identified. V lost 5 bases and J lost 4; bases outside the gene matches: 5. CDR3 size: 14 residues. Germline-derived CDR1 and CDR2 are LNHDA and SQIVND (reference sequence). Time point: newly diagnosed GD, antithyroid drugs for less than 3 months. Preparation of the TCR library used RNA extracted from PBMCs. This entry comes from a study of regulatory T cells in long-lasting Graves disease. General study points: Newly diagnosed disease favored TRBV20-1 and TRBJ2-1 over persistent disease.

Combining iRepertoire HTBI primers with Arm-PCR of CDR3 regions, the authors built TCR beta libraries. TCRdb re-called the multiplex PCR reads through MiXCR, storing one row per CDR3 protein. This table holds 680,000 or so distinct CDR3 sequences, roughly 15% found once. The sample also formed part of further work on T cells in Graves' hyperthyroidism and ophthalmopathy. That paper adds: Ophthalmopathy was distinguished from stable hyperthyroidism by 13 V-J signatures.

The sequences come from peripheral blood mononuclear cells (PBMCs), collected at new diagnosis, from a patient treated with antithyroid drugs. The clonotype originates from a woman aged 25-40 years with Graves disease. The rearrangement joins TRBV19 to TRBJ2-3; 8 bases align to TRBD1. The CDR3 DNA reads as TGTGCCAGTAGTGAGCAGGGGGCATCAGATACGCAGTATTTT. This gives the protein CASSEQGASDTQYF.